These 9 T cell receptor beta chains share one sample of origin, sequenced in a study of T cells in narcolepsy (dated by TCRdb to the late 2010s). The library relied on the immunoSEQ multiplex PCR assay. TCRdb took this table from immuneACCESS and kept in-frame rearrangements with V and J called. Such tables lack part of the clones; where checked against another copy, unresolved V genes explain under half of the gap, and the rest is unexplained. The sample table shows over 30,000 clones, and roughly 88% are seen once. 1.5% to 2% of the sample belongs to the ten largest clones. Sequenced sample: CD45RA- memory CD4+ T cells from PBMCs. The cell subset or site label, read with the paper, signifies: memory T cells sorted ex vivo from peripheral blood. The receptors shown here come from a human donor with narcolepsy.

This chain joins TRBV5-4 and TRBJ2-5; D gene ambiguous. CDR3 length: 11 residues. Between the trimmed V and J ends, which lost 4 bases and 1 base, there was a span of 2 bases. Germline V CDR1 and CDR2: SGHNT, YYREEE (reference sequence). CDR3 coding DNA: TGTGCCAGCAGCCTCCAAGAGACCCAGTACTTC. Amino acids: CASSLQETQYF. Using reference TRBV5-4 and TRBJ2-5 for the parts outside the CDR3, the full variable domain is ETGVTQSPTHLIKTRGQQVTLRCSSQSGHNTVSWYQQALGQGPQFIFQYYREEENGRGNFPPRFSGLQFPNYSSELNVNALELDDSALYLCASSLQETQYFGPGTRLLVL.

This clone turned up a few times. This rearrangement joins TRBV12-5 to TRBJ1-3, with D uncertain. The CDR3 totals 14 residues. V lost 0 bases and J 1 base, leaving 4 bases between the germline ends. Germline CDR1 is LGHNT and CDR2 is FRNRAP. CDR3 sequence (DNA): TGTGCTAGTGGTTTGGTGACTTCTGGAAACACCATATATTTT. Residues: CASGLVTSGNTIYF.

This clone has a handful of counts. The chain combines TRBV7-6 with TRBJ2-2; 7 bases are a match to TRBD1. This CDR3 comprises 14 residues. V gave up 5 bases and J gave up 5 bases; unmatched junction bases: 5. Germline CDR1 is SGHVS and CDR2 is FNYEAQ. The CDR3 DNA is TGTGCCAGCAGCCCCCGACAGGGTACCGGGGAGCTGTTTTTT. It translates to CASSPRQGTGELFF.

The chain is built from TRBV6-5 and TRBJ1-2; 9 bases are a match to TRBD1. Trimming cost V 6 bases and J 5 bases; bases outside gene matches: 7. There are 14 residues in the CDR3. The germline V gene has CDR1 MNHEY and CDR2 SVGAGI. The CDR3 spells CASSPGTGRYGYTF. The CDR3 nucleotides are TGTGCCAGCAGCCCCGGGACAGGGAGGTATGGCTACACCTTC.

CDR3 amino acids: CASSIGDRSSGNTIYF. The CDR3 DNA reads as TGTGCCAGTAGTATAGGGGACAGGAGCTCTGGAAACACCATATATTTT. The chain uses TRBV19 and TRBJ1-3; 8 nucleotides agree with TRBD1. Germline lookup yields CDR1 LNHDA and CDR2 SQIVND (reference sequence). This CDR3 spans 16 amino acids. The V segment lost 1 base and the J segment 0 bases; nucleotides outside the gene matches: 2.

This clone appeared a single time. The rearrangement joins TRBV11-2 to TRBJ1-2; D uncertain. The CDR3 is 12 residues long. Trimming removed 8 bases from V and 4 bases from J, with 11 bases in between. Germline V lookup: CDR1 SGHAT, CDR2 FQNNGV. The CDR3 region is CASAIDGYGYTF. CDR3 coding DNA: TGTGCCAGCGCCATTGACGGCTATGGCTACACCTTC. Full variable domain (missing parts from reference TRBV11-2 and TRBJ1-2): EAGVAQSPRYKIIEKRQSVAFWCNPISGHATLYWYQQILGQGPKLLIQFQNNGVVDDSQLPKDRFSAERLKGVDSTLKIQPAKLEDSAVYLCASAIDGYGYTFGSGTRLTVV.

The V and J genes are TRBV11-3 and TRBJ1-6; D is undetermined. This CDR3 has 13 amino acids. Germline V gene sequence: CDR1 SGHNT, CDR2 YENEEA. Deletions cut 0 bases from V and 9 bases from J, with 6 bases between. CDR3 coding DNA: TGTGCCAGCAGCTTAGATACTGGTTCACCCCTCCACTTT. Amino acid sequence: CASSLDTGSPLHF.

CDR3 loop: CASSPNSPDTQYF. CDR3 coding DNA: TGTGCCAGCTCACCAAACAGCCCAGATACGCAGTATTTT. This sequence joins TRBV18 and TRBJ2-3; D unclear. Germline V lookup: CDR1 KGHSH, CDR2 LQKENI. Trimming left V 2 bases short and J 4 bases short, with 7 bases between. The CDR3 totals 13 residues.

This chain links TRBV6-1 with TRBJ1-6, with D hard to call. The germline V gene encodes CDR1 MNHNS and CDR2 SASEGT. The length of the CDR3 is 15 residues. With 3 bases removed from V and 8 bases from J, the gap between germline ends came to 14 bases. The CDR3: CASSDLGKGDSPLHF. The CDR3 bases are TGTGCCAGCAGTGACTTAGGGAAGGGTGATTCACCCCTCCACTTT.